The 29 T cell receptor beta chains below all came from one sample that was sequenced in a study of T cell changes during pregnancy in multiple sclerosis. The method was immunoSEQ multiplex PCR; TCRdb's version includes in-frame clones alone and lacks a portion of them. The sample includes 67,000 or so clones, almost 95% of them seen just once. The sample in question was CD8+ T cells from peripheral blood mononuclear cells, obtained in the third trimester of pregnancy. These receptors came from a female donor in good health, enrolled as a control in a pregnancy study.

V gene TRBV20-1 combines with J gene TRBJ1-6; D remains ambiguous. Trimming left V 1 base short and J 9 bases short, with 4 bases between. Per the germline V gene, CDR1 is DFQATT and CDR2 is SNEGSKA (reference sequence). The CDR3 contains 11 residues. CDR3 coding DNA: TGCAGTGCTAGAGCGGGTTCACCCCTCCACTTT. This encodes CSARAGSPLHF.

This chain links TRBV5-6 with TRBJ1-5; no clear D gene. Germline values: CDR1 SGHDT, CDR2 YYEEEE. The CDR3 extends over 16 amino acids. Trimming removed 1 base from V and 1 base from J, with 12 bases in between. DNA of the CDR3: TGTGCCAGCAGCTTGTATCAGGTGCCCAGCAATCAGCCCCAGCATTTT. This sequence encodes CASSLYQVPSNQPQHF.

The chain links TRBV6-1 to TRBJ1-2; D remains unclear. From germline, CDR1 is MNHNS and CDR2 SASEGT. Trimming pared 3 bases from V and 0 bases from J, leaving 5 bases between. The CDR3 extends over 13 amino acids. The CDR3 DNA reads TGTGCCAGCAGTGACACAGCTAACTATGGCTACACCTTC. It codes for CASSDTANYGYTF.

The chain has TRBV19 and TRBJ2-7; possibly TRBD1 for D (6 bases). Looked up from germline, CDR1 is LNHDA and CDR2 is SQIVND (reference sequence). This CDR3 is built from 13 residues. The V end was cut by 6 bases, the J end by 1 base, with 10 bases between. The CDR3 here is CASRQGASYEQYF. The CDR3 DNA sequence: TGTGCCAGTAGACAGGGCGCTTCCTACGAGCAGTACTTC.

The chain recombines TRBV10-3 with TRBJ1-1; perhaps TRBD1 as D (6 bases). The V and J ends lost 0 bases and 0 bases respectively, with 8 bases between them. This CDR3 spans 15 amino acids. The V gene's germline CDR1 is ENHRY and CDR2 SYGVKD. CDR3 in amino acids: CAISESTGMNTEAFF. The CDR3 DNA sequence: TGTGCCATCAGTGAGTCGACAGGTATGAACACTGAAGCTTTCTTT.

The count of this clone is one. The CDR3 region has the DNA TGTGCCAGCAGTCCCGGGGGGAGAGGGAGTCTGGAGGATGGCTACACCTTC. Protein sequence: CASSPGGRGSLEDGYTF. The chain couples TRBV11-2 to TRBJ1-2; tentatively, D is TRBD1 (5 bases). Trimming stripped 6 bases from V and 6 bases from J, with 26 bases between. Germline CDR1 SGHAT, CDR2 FQNNGV. The CDR3 loop spans 17 amino acids.

The chain employs TRBV6-5 and TRBJ1-2; perhaps TRBD1 as D (5 bases). Between the trimmed V and J ends, which lost 7 bases and 8 bases, there was a span of 14 bases. This CDR3 has 12 amino acids. The germline CDR1 and CDR2 sequences are MNHEY and SVGAGI. CDR3 DNA sequence: TGTGCCAGCACAGCAGGGATCGACGGCTACACCTTC. This sequence encodes CASTAGIDGYTF.

The chain carries TRBV7-5 and TRBJ1-1; the tabulated D call, TRBD1, remains unverified against the DNA. TRBV7-5 is classified as a pseudogene. The CDR3 totals 13 residues. The CDR3 here is CARSRTGSIEAFF. The CDR3, as DNA: TGTGCCAGAAGCCGGACAGGGTCAATTGAAGCTTTCTTT.

V and J are TRBV7-6 and TRBJ2-7; TRBD1 might be the D (5 bases). The CDR3 totals 13 residues. V lost 6 bases to trimming and J lost 3 bases, with 12 bases between them. Germline V CDR1 and CDR2: SGHVS, FNYEAQ. DNA for the CDR3: TGTGCCAGCAGTAGAGGACAAATCTACGAGCAGTACTTC. This sequence encodes CASSRGQIYEQYF.

The V gene is TRBV11-2, the J gene TRBJ1-2, with a weak D call TRBD1 (6 bases). The CDR3 is 15 amino acids. V lost 5 bases to trimming and J lost 4 bases, with 17 bases between them. Germline lookup yields CDR1 SGHAT and CDR2 FQNNGV. CDR3 DNA: TGTGCCAGCAGCCTTTACAGGGATCCCGTCTATGGCTACACCTTC. Translated, it gives CASSLYRDPVYGYTF.

V is TRBV21-1 and J is TRBJ2-7; the tabulated D call, TRBD2, remains unverified against the DNA. TRBV21-1 counts as a pseudogene. The CDR3 spans 12 residues. CDR3 sequence: CASSGTVSEQYF. The CDR3 DNA reads as TGTGCCAGCAGCGGGACTGTGAGCGAGCAGTACTTC.

V gene TRBV29-1 combines with J gene TRBJ1-2; 7 bases align to TRBD1. V was pared by 7 bases and J by 7 bases, with 9 bases of the junction left unmatched. The CDR3 has 12 amino acids. Germline CDR1 SQVTM, CDR2 ANQGSEA. The CDR3 coding sequence is TGCAGCGCCGAGGACAGGTCCGGTGGCTACACCTTC. The encoded protein is CSAEDRSGGYTF.

V usage is TRBV4-3 and J usage is TRBJ1-2; 8 bases align to TRBD1. The CDR3 consists of 15 residues. Losses at the gene ends were 1 base for V and 5 bases for J; bases not matched to a gene: 6. Germline CDR1 LGHNA, CDR2 YSLEER. CDR3 DNA sequence: TGCGCCAGCAGCCAAGGTGTGACAGGGGCATATGGCTACACCTTC. Translating it yields CASSQGVTGAYGYTF.

The chain joins TRBV28 to TRBJ1-5; TRBD1 is a possible D gene (5 bases). V was trimmed by 5 bases and J by 4 bases, leaving 12 bases between them. This CDR3 comprises 14 residues. CDR1 is MDHEN and CDR2 is SYDVKM in the germline V gene. The CDR3, as DNA: TGTGCCAGCAGTGCCCGGGGGACTAATCAGCCCCAGCATTTT. The encoded protein is CASSARGTNQPQHF.

In the case of this clone: A junction end diverges from the germline sequence, so it may reflect a read error. The rearrangement joins TRBV7-7 to TRBJ2-5; TRBD2 might be the D (6 bases). In germline, CDR1 is SSHAT, CDR2 FNYEAQ (reference sequence). This CDR3 spans 15 amino acids. The CDR3 loop reads CASSFSGGSGETQYF. The CDR3 nucleotides are TGTGCTAGCAGCTTCTCGGGTGGGAGCGGGGAGACCCAGTACTTC.

The chain employs TRBV7-9 and TRBJ1-1, with D unresolved. Germline CDR1 reads SEHNR; CDR2 reads FQNEAQ (reference sequence). The CDR3 is made up of 13 amino acids. Trimming removed 7 bases at V and 2 bases at J, with 11 bases between. The CDR3 DNA follows: TGTGCCAGCATACGTCCGGGAAACACTGAAGCTTTCTTT. This sequence encodes CASIRPGNTEAFF.

The chain combines TRBV5-1 with TRBJ2-7, with D hard to call. Trimming removed 1 base at V and 2 bases at J, with 13 bases between. Germline V gene data show CDR1 as SGHRS and CDR2 as YFSETQ. The CDR3 sequence is 15 residues long. The CDR3 DNA reads TGCGCCAGCAGCTTGTCTAATTCTTTAGCCTACGAGCAGTACTTC. Translation gives CASSLSNSLAYEQYF.

The chain recombines TRBV19 with TRBJ1-5; 7 bases map to TRBD1. CDR3 length: 16 residues. With V trimmed by 6 bases and J by 5 bases, 13 bases remained unmatched. Germline-derived CDR1 and CDR2 are LNHDA and SQIVND (reference sequence). CDR3 in DNA: TGTGCCAGTAGATTTGGGACAGTTAATACCGATCAGCCCCAGCATTTT. Amino acid sequence: CASRFGTVNTDQPQHF.

The chain links TRBV4-2 to TRBJ1-1; the match to TRBD1 covers 7 bases. CDR1 is LGHNA and CDR2 is YNFKEQ in the germline V gene. Unmatched junction bases numbered 4, after V lost 0 bases and J lost 0 bases. The CDR3 length is 16 residues. CDR3 coding DNA: TGTGCCAGCAGCCAAGAATTCAGGGGGATGAACACTGAAGCTTTCTTT. Residues: CASSQEFRGMNTEAFF.

This chain connects TRBV9 to TRBJ1-5; D gene ambiguous. CDR1 SGDLS and CDR2 YYNGEE come from the germline V gene. V was cut by 0 bases and J by 6 bases, with 7 bases left in between. CDR3 size: 13 residues. CDR3 amino acids: CASSVVLGQPQHF. The CDR3 region has the DNA TGTGCCAGCAGCGTAGTCCTAGGTCAGCCCCAGCATTTT.

The V and J genes are TRBV11-2 and TRBJ1-1, with a weak D call TRBD1 (5 bases). V was cut by 6 bases and J by 5 bases, with 13 bases left in between. Germline CDR1 SGHAT, CDR2 FQNNGV. The CDR3 has 13 residues. The CDR3 DNA follows: TGTGCCAGCAGGCCCCGCAGGGAAACTGAAGCTTTCTTT. Translation gives CASRPRRETEAFF.

This chain uses TRBV7-9 with TRBJ2-3, with D tentatively TRBD2 (6 bases). Germline-derived CDR1 and CDR2 are SEHNR and FQNEAQ (reference sequence). Trimming cost V 4 bases and J 1 base, with 12 bases left between them. There are 15 residues in the CDR3. CDR3 coding DNA: TGTGCCAGCAGCTCCATCGAGCGGGGCACAGATACGCAGTATTTT. Translated: CASSSIERGTDTQYF.

The rearrangement uses TRBV30 and TRBJ2-3; D gene unclear. The CDR3 is 14 residues long. Germline CDR1 is GTSNPN and CDR2 is SVGIG (reference sequence). V shed 3 bases and J shed 2 bases, with 12 bases lying between them. CDR3: CAWSYSLHTDTQYF. The CDR3 DNA reads TGTGCCTGGAGCTACTCCCTCCACACAGATACGCAGTATTTT.

The sample holds one count of this clone. The chain joins TRBV4-3 to TRBJ1-6; 7 bases line up with TRBD1. The germline CDR1 and CDR2 sequences are LGHNA and YSLEER. This CDR3 has 16 residues. V was pared by 0 bases and J by 7 bases, with 6 bases of the junction left unmatched. The chain's CDR3 is CASSQDARGSNSPLHF. CDR3 nucleotide sequence: TGCGCCAGCAGCCAAGACGCCAGGGGGTCAAATTCACCCCTCCACTTT.

V and J are TRBV13 and TRBJ2-7; 9 bases line up with TRBD1. The J segment lost 3 bases and the V segment lost 8 bases, leaving 11 bases of the junction unmatched. This CDR3 region has 15 residues. From germline, CDR1 is PRHDT and CDR2 FYEKMQ (reference sequence). The CDR3 sequence: CASGFPWTGVYEQYF. CDR3 DNA: TGTGCCAGCGGATTTCCTTGGACAGGGGTCTACGAGCAGTACTTC.

The chain's CDR3 is CASSISRGQLDQPQHF. The CDR3 nucleotides are TGTGCCAGTAGTATATCGCGTGGACAGCTAGATCAGCCCCAGCATTTT. This chain joins TRBV19 and TRBJ1-5, with a tentative D call TRBD1 (6 bases). The germline CDR1 and CDR2 sequences are LNHDA and SQIVND (reference sequence). The length of the CDR3 is 16 residues. The V end was cut by 2 bases, the J end by 5 bases, with 16 bases between.

The rearrangement links TRBV7-9 to TRBJ2-1, with a weak D call TRBD1 (6 bases). V was shortened by 5 bases and J by 10 bases, with 9 bases between the two germline ends. Per the germline V gene, CDR1 is SEHNR and CDR2 is FQNEAQ (reference sequence). CDR3 size: 11 residues. This chain's CDR3 is CASSLGQEQFF. In DNA form, the CDR3 reads TGTGCCAGCAGCCTCGGACAGGAGCAGTTCTTC.

In its sample, this clone was seen once. This chain joins TRBV5-6 and TRBJ1-3; D possibly corresponds to TRBD1 (5 bases). This CDR3 contains 14 residues. Trimming left V 3 bases short and J 8 bases short, with 15 bases between. Germline lookup yields CDR1 SGHDT and CDR2 YYEEEE. The CDR3: CASSSGTLVHTIYF. CDR3 DNA: TGTGCCAGCAGCTCCGGGACTCTGGTCCACACCATATATTTT. Looking up the rest from reference TRBV5-6 and TRBJ1-3 gives the full variable domain: DAGVTQSPTHLIKTRGQQVTLRCSPKSGHDTVSWYQQALGQGPQFIFQYYEEEERQRGNFPDRFSGHQFPNYSSELNVNALLLGDSALYLCASSSGTLVHTIYFGEGSWLTVV.

The V call is TRBV9, the J call TRBJ1-2; D possibly corresponds to TRBD1 (5 bases). V was shortened by 3 bases and J by 4 bases, with 16 bases between the two germline ends. This CDR3 region has 15 residues. In germline, CDR1 is SGDLS, CDR2 YYNGEE. CDR3 DNA sequence: TGTGCCAGCAGCGCGCGGGACGTCGATCGCTATGGCTACACCTTC. Its translation is CASSARDVDRYGYTF. Full variable domain (outside the CDR3, taken from reference TRBV9 and TRBJ1-2): DSGVTQTPKHLITATGQRVTLRCSPRSGDLSVYWYQQSLDQGLQFLIQYYNGEERAKGNILERFSAQQFPDLHSELNLSSLELGDSALYFCASSARDVDRYGYTFGSGTRLTVV.